This entry describes one T cell receptor (beta chain). The table lists this clone with a count of one. Its target antigen remains unknown. No much larger clone exists at a distance of one base, and base qualities are not known. This entry is derived from a study of chemoradiotherapy in HPV16-positive cancers (dated by TCRdb to between 2020 and 2023). The study in broad terms: Candidate HPV-specific T-cell clones and common TCR motifs were defined through functional T-cell assays on cells from a couple of HPV16-positive patients. Whether T-cell immunity against the HPV oncoproteins E6 and E7 changes during chemoradiotherapy and whether survival is affected by this immunity were examined in the study. The candidate HPV-specific TCRs and motifs were then tracked in TCR repertoires from roughly 86 patients with HPV-related cancers. Study-wide conclusions, independent of this receptor: The functional definition of HPV-specific T cells was derived from only a couple of HPV16-positive patients, and the survival association was reported for HPV16-positive patients. In HPV16-positive patients, expansion of HPV-responsive T cells during chemoradiotherapy was found to be associated with improved recurrence-free survival. Expansion of candidate HPV-specific clones and E7-related TCR motifs was observed in the tumor microenvironment during treatment, whereas no such expansion was observed for non-HPV-specific T cells.

CDR1 and CDR2 are read off the germline V gene (reference sequence) as SEHNR and FQNEAQ. V drops 8 bases and J drops 1 base, leaving 9 bases in between. From the cysteine through the phenylalanine, the CDR3 covers 13 amino acids. CDR3 DNA only is kept here, 39 bases in frame from base 1. Because repertoires were sampled repeatedly during chemoradiotherapy, clonal expansion in the tumor microenvironment could be followed. The method behind the library was the immunoSEQ multiplex PCR assay. TCRdb retrieved this table from immuneACCESS and kept in-frame rearrangements only. Not all clones are present; in checked studies, unresolved V genes account for under half, and no reason is known for the remainder. The sample data list some 9,900 clones, and 60% to 85% of these were observed just once. The ten biggest clones cover approximately 12% of the sample.

The receptor comes from a human donor with HPV-associated anogenital cancer. This specimen consisted of tumor tissue, obtained from a patient who underwent chemoradiotherapy. Recombination linked TRBV7-9 to TRBJ2-1, with TRBD1 perhaps the D gene, on 6 matching bases. The CDR3 has the sequence CASLRGSYNEQFF. Read as DNA, the sequence is TGTGCCAGCCTTAGGGGGTCCTACAATGAGCAGTTCTTC.